This T cell receptor (beta chain) stems from a study of T cells after yellow fever vaccination. Study observations and caveats: At approximately 95% for CD4 and approximately 88% for CD8, most primary-vaccination clones showed up again after the booster. Overlap between CD4 and CD8 compartments was detected for a small share of clonotypes.

Germline V gene data show CDR1 as SNHLY and CDR2 as FYNNEI. The CDR3 totals 19 residues. V lost 7 bases, J lost 2 bases, and 28 bases lay in between. TCRdb re-called the 5' RACE reads with MiXCR, one entry per CDR3 protein. The sample lists about 340,000 distinct CDR3 sequences, more than 8.5% seen once, with approximately 19% in the top ten. About this clonotype: The antigen is not known.

The chain employs TRBV2 and TRBJ2-3, with D maybe TRBD1 (5 bases). This material consisted of PBMCs, taken on the day of the first yellow fever vaccination. The sequence came from a man between 18 and 29 years old who received the YFV17D yellow fever vaccine. CDR3 sequence (DNA): TGTGCCAGCATTCCCGGTCTGGGGCACTCCTCAGGCTCCACAGATACGCAGTATTTT. Amino acids: CASIPGLGHSSGSTDTQYF.